This is a list of T cell receptor beta chains from one sample in a study of prognosis after radiotherapy for stage I lung cancer. TCRdb passed the multiplex PCR reads through MiXCR, listing each CDR3 protein once. The data contain more than 15,000 distinct CDR3 sequences, more than 35% of them singletons. The sequences come from PBMCs, collected before or after stereotactic body radiation therapy (not recorded which). The receptors come from a donor aged 50 or older with non-small cell lung cancer. CDR3s include the opening cysteine and the closing phenylalanine or tryptophan. A D gene is named only where the DNA matches it firmly. Expanded clones are given a class, and other clones once, few, many or no size at all.

TRBD2,TRBV4-2,many,TRBJ2-7,CASSQKISGTSYEQYF,TGTGCCAGCAGCCAAAAGATCAGCGGGACCTCCTACGAGCAGTACTTC
TRBD1,TRBV12-3/TRBV12-4,many,TRBJ2-1,CASRGGQGALYEQFF,TGTGCCAGCAGGGGGGGACAGGGGGCGTTATATGAGCAGTTCTTC
NA,TRBV18,many,TRBJ2-7,CASSPFGQTYEQYF,TGTGCCAGCTCACCATTTGGGCAGACCTACGAGCAGTACTTC
TRBD1,TRBV28,NA,TRBJ1-2,CASSSPTGASYGYTF,TGTGCCAGCAGTTCGCCGACAGGGGCAAGCTATGGCTACACCTTC
TRBD1,TRBV5-1,NA,TRBJ2-7,CASRAGQGPVEQYF,TGCGCCAGTAGGGCGGGACAGGGGCCCGTCGAGCAGTACTTC
TRBD1,TRBV10-3,NA,TRBJ2-7,CAISERQGSLREQYF,TGTGCCATCAGTGAAAGACAGGGGTCGTTGCGGGAGCAGTACTTC
NA,TRBV20-1,NA,TRBJ1-2,CSAIIGTMGGYTF,TGCAGTGCTATTATAGGGACGATGGGAGGCTACACCTTC
NA,TRBV5-5,many,TRBJ1-1,CASSLGAGIEAFF,TGTGCCAGCAGCTTGGGAGCAGGGATTGAAGCTTTCTTT
TRBD2,TRBV20-1,many,TRBJ2-3,CSARGLAGGVEDTQYF,TGCAGTGCTAGAGGACTAGCGGGAGGGGTGGAAGATACGCAGTATTTT
TRBD1,TRBV30,many,TRBJ1-5,CAWSGCQGEAGCNQPQHF,TGTGCCTGGAGTGGATGTCAGGGGGAAGCGGGTTGCAATCAGCCCCAGCATTTT
NA,TRBV20-1,many,TRBJ1-1,CSEAQGVGTEAFF,TGCAGTGAAGCGCAAGGGGTGGGCACTGAAGCTTTCTTT
TRBD1,TRBV27,medium-sized,TRBJ2-7,CASSRTGVIYEQYF,TGTGCCAGCAGTCGGACAGGGGTGATCTACGAGCAGTACTTC
NA,TRBV4-1,NA,TRBJ1-5,CASSQRTDQPQHF,TGCGCCAGCAGCCAGAGGACGGATCAGCCCCAGCATTTT
TRBD1,TRBV5-1,many,TRBJ2-6,CASSSGQGNTGANVLTF,TGCGCCAGCAGCTCGGGACAGGGGAATACTGGGGCCAACGTCCTGACTTTC
NA,TRBV11-3,NA,TRBJ2-2,CASSLTLNTGELFF,TGTGCCAGCAGCTTAACTCTAAACACCGGGGAGCTGTTTTTT
TRBD1,TRBV5-4,NA,TRBJ1-2,CASSSDSQGARGYTF,TGTGCCAGCAGCTCCGATTCCCAGGGGGCGCGAGGCTACACCTTC
NA,TRBV11-2,many,TRBJ1-4,CASSLFSGVGEKLFF,TGTGCCAGCAGCTTGTTTTCCGGGGTGGGGGAAAAACTGTTTTTT
NA,TRBV3-1,NA,TRBJ2-7,CASSSMGWSSYEQYF,TGTGCCAGCAGCTCAATGGGGTGGAGCTCCTACGAGCAGTACTTC
NA,TRBV2,many,TRBJ1-1,CASGDSMNTEAFF,TGTGCCAGTGGGGACTCCATGAACACTGAAGCTTTCTTT
NA,TRBV19,many,TRBJ1-1,CASSIRTANTEAFF,TGTGCCAGTAGTATACGGACAGCGAACACTGAAGCTTTCTTT
TRBD1,TRBV5-1,many,TRBJ2-5,CASSVDRGGETQYF,TGCGCCAGCAGCGTGGACAGGGGGGGAGAGACCCAGTACTTC
NA,TRBV20-1,many,TRBJ2-3,CSAPEEGPRGDTQYF,TGCAGTGCCCCCGAAGAGGGACCAAGGGGGGATACGCAGTATTTT
TRBD2,TRBV6-2/TRBV6-3,many,TRBJ2-3,CASSKTLAGAGDTQYF,TGTGCCAGCAGTAAAACGCTAGCGGGGGCGGGAGATACGCAGTATTTT
TRBD2,TRBV6-4,many,TRBJ2-1,CASSPPLAGGPDNEQFF,TGTGCCAGCAGTCCCCCTCTAGCGGGAGGGCCGGACAATGAGCAGTTCTTC
TRBD2,TRBV20-1,medium-sized,TRBJ2-3,CSARSLAGGGNTDTQYF,TGCAGTGCTAGAAGTCTAGCGGGAGGGGGAAACACAGATACGCAGTATTTT
NA,TRBV5-5,many,TRBJ2-7,CASSSSYEQYF,TGTGCCAGCAGCTCCTCCTACGAGCAGTACTTC
TRBD1,TRBV27,medium-sized,TRBJ1-2,CASRSDRGSGYTF,TGTGCCAGCAGGTCAGACAGGGGGAGCGGCTACACCTTC
NA,TRBV19,NA,TRBJ2-3,CASNPSESTDTQYF,TGTGCCAGTAATCCTAGCGAGAGCACAGATACGCAGTATTTT
NA,TRBV28,many,TRBJ2-5,CASSLQGETQYF,TGTGCCAGCAGTTTACAGGGGGAGACCCAGTACTTC
NA,TRBV11-2,many,TRBJ2-1,CASSVGNNEQFF,TGTGCCAGCAGCGTTGGGAACAATGAGCAGTTCTTC
TRBD2,TRBV20-1,many,TRBJ2-7,CSAAGTINEQYF,TGCAGTGCGGCCGGGACTATCAACGAGCAGTACTTC
NA,TRBV6-1,few,TRBJ2-2,CASTPSVGELFF,TGTGCCAGTACCCCGAGTGTCGGGGAGCTGTTTTTT
NA,TRBV6-8,medium-sized,TRBJ2-7,CASSYSRHGEGYF,TGTGCCAGCAGTTACTCTAGGCATGGAGAGGGGTACTTC
NA,TRBV6-1,many,TRBJ1-4,CASSTPGVEKLFF,TGTGCCAGTTCAACGCCCGGGGTTGAAAAACTGTTTTTT
NA,TRBV7-9,NA,TRBJ2-2,CASSSWASGELFF,TGTGCCAGCAGTTCGTGGGCGTCCGGGGAGCTGTTTTTT
NA,TRBV6-1,many,TRBJ2-5,CASSEGQAETQYF,TGTGCCAGCAGTGAAGGACAGGCAGAGACCCAGTACTTC
NA,TRBV7-9,many,TRBJ1-4,CATVSTGDTTNEKLFF,TGTGCCACAGTATCCACAGGAGACACAACTAATGAAAAACTGTTTTTT
TRBD1,TRBV20-1,many,TRBJ1-1,CSARTGARDTEAFF,TGCAGTGCTAGGACAGGGGCGAGGGACACTGAAGCTTTCTTT
NA,TRBV12-3/TRBV12-4,NA,TRBJ2-2,CASSLDTGLHTGERFF,TGTGCCAGCAGTTTGGACACTGGACTTCACACCGGGGAGCGGTTTTTT
NA,TRBV28,many,TRBJ2-5,CASSSQETQYF,TGTGCCAGCAGTTCGCAAGAGACCCAGTACTTC
NA,TRBV6-4,NA,TRBJ1-5,CASRDNYNQPQHF,TGTGCCAGCAGGGACAACTACAATCAGCCCCAGCATTTT
NA,TRBV5-6,many,TRBJ2-7,CASSLAVDLWEQYF,TGTGCCAGCAGCTTGGCCGTAGACCTATGGGAGCAGTACTTC
TRBD2,TRBV7-2,NA,TRBJ2-7,CASSLEAGAVNEQHF,TGTGCCAGCAGCTTAGAAGCGGGAGCTGTGAACGAGCAGCACTTC
NA,TRBV6-1,NA,TRBJ2-7,CVSRFGQYSYEQYF,TGTGTCAGCAGATTTGGACAGTACTCCTACGAGCAGTACTTC
NA,TRBV6-1,many,TRBJ1-1,CASTDARRFTAFF,TGTGCCAGCACTGACGCACGGCGCTTTACGGCTTTCTTT
TRBD1,TRBV6-2/TRBV6-3,many,TRBJ2-5,CASRDTGQGLETQYF,TGTGCCAGCAGGGATACGGGACAGGGGTTGGAGACCCAGTACTTC
NA,TRBV6-2/TRBV6-3,NA,TRBJ1-6,CASREYDGALLDSPLHF,TGTGCCAGCAGGGAATACGACGGGGCTCTGTTAGATTCACCCCTCCACTTT
NA,TRBV27,once,TRBJ2-2,CASSWIYTGELFF,TGTGCCAGCAGTTGGATTTACACCGGGGAGCTGTTTTTT
NA,TRBV7-2,NA,TRBJ2-1,CASSYSVFYNEQFF,TGTGCCAGCAGCTACAGCGTATTTTACAATGAGCAGTTCTTC
NA,TRBV6-2/TRBV6-3,NA,TRBJ1-6,CASREGPLGSPLHF,TGTGCCAGCAGGGAGGGCCCCTTAGGCTCACCCCTCCACTTT
NA,TRBV11-1,few,TRBJ2-2,CASSREPQAGELFF,TGTGCCAGCAGCCGGGAGCCGCAGGCCGGGGAGCTGTTTTTT
NA,TRBV20-1,many,TRBJ2-2,CSHLGRGFNTGELFF,TGCAGTCACTTAGGGCGCGGCTTTAACACCGGGGAGCTGTTTTTT